The clone carrying this TCR beta chain was counted once. The sample originates from a study of T cell changes during pregnancy in multiple sclerosis. The length of the CDR3 is 15 residues. Germline-derived CDR1 and CDR2 are MNHEY and SVGAGI. V dropped 5 bases and J dropped 1 base, with 12 bases sitting between them. Here immunoSEQ multiplex PCR was the method, and the copy in TCRdb shows in-frame clones only, minus some. This sample yields more than 40,000 clones, of which 80% to 90% are seen a single time; more than 0.6% belongs to the top ten. The V and J genes are TRBV6-5 and TRBJ2-4; a weak D match, TRBD2 (6 bases). The source of this sequence is a female donor with multiple sclerosis, enrolled in a pregnancy study. Specimen: CD4+ T cells from peripheral blood mononuclear cells, collected in the first trimester of pregnancy. CDR3 sequence (DNA): TGTGCCAGCAGTGTGGGTGGAGGGGCCAAAAACATTCAGTACTTC. This encodes CASSVGGGAKNIQYF.